These 28 T cell receptor beta chains were sequenced from one sample in a study of patients and donors after allogeneic stem cell transplantation (dated by TCRdb to 2020 to 2021). Receptors were amplified or captured by RT-PCR. Sequencing took place on a NextSeq 550. TCRdb reprocessing: public reads trimmed at Q25 with fastp, clones called with MiXCR, in-frame beta chains kept. Entries that share a CDR3 protein sequence are merged under the most common genes and DNA. In this sample the table shows tens of thousands of distinct CDR3 sequences, more than 20% of which occur a single time. The leading ten clones occupy 26% of the sample. Sequencing was carried out using blood, either unsorted or a sorted T cell fraction (not recorded which). The receptor set was obtained from a human donor who was either an allogeneic HSCT recipient or a stem cell or donor lymphocyte infusion donor (not recorded which). It is not recorded whose cells these are; they may come from a transplant donor.

V gene TRBV5-1 combines with J gene TRBJ2-2, with D possibly being TRBD1 or TRBD2 (5 bases each). CDR1 and CDR2 (germline): SGHRS, YFSETQ. V was shortened by 4 bases and J by 3 bases, with 10 bases between the two germline ends. This CDR3 is 14 amino acids long. For the CDR3, the DNA is TGCGCCAGCAGCAACCGGGGCGACACCGGGGAGCTGTTTTTT. Translation: CASSNRGDTGELFF.

The chain carries TRBV30 and TRBJ2-1; 14 bases align to TRBD2. With V trimmed by 4 bases and J by 0 bases, 5 bases remained unmatched. Germline V gene lookup returns CDR1 GTSNPN and CDR2 SVGIG (reference sequence). The CDR3 loop spans 17 amino acids. As DNA, the CDR3 is TGTGCCTGGACGGGACTAGCGGGGGCAATCTCCTACAATGAGCAGTTCTTC. It codes for CAWTGLAGAISYNEQFF.

In this sample, this clonotype turned up a few times. V is TRBV6-1 and J is TRBJ1-2; possibly TRBD1 for D (6 bases). Looked up from germline, CDR1 is MNHNS and CDR2 is SASEGT. The CDR3 runs 17 residues. Trimming pared 5 bases from V and 3 bases from J, leaving 22 bases between. CDR3 sequence: CASSPRTQGPTDYGYTF. The CDR3 coding sequence is TGTGCCAGCAGTCCACGTACACAGGGACCTACGGACTATGGCTACACCTTC.

The rearrangement links TRBV15 to TRBJ2-7; tentatively, D is TRBD1 or TRBD2 (6 bases each). Germline lookup yields CDR1 LNHNV and CDR2 YYDKDF (reference sequence). The CDR3 runs 12 residues. Trimming stripped 5 bases from V and 5 bases from J, with 10 bases between. CDR3 bases: TGTGCCACCAGCCGGGGGCGGAACGAGCAGTACTTC. It yields the protein CATSRGRNEQYF. Using reference TRBV15 and TRBJ2-7 for the parts outside the CDR3, the full variable domain is DAMVIQNPRYQVTQFGKPVTLSCSQTLNHNVMYWYQQKSSQAPKLLFHYYDKDFNNEADTPDNFQSRRPNTSFCFLDIRSPGLGDTAMYLCATSRGRNEQYFGPGTRLTVT.

This sequence joins TRBV7-2 and TRBJ1-1; TRBD1 is a possible D gene (5 bases). The CDR3 contains 15 residues. CDR1 is SGHTA and CDR2 is FQGNSA in the germline V gene. V was clipped by 2 bases and J by 1 base, with 11 bases between them. CDR3 protein: CASSLRAGTNTEAFF. The CDR3 region has the DNA TGTGCCAGCAGCTTAAGAGCAGGGACGAACACTGAAGCTTTCTTT.

V is TRBV12-3 or TRBV12-4 and J is TRBJ2-1, with no clear D. The CDR3 runs to 15 residues. V was clipped by 1 base and J by 10 bases, with 17 bases between them. The CDR3 protein is CASSLVSSSPSEQFF. DNA of the CDR3: TGTGCCAGCAGTTTAGTATCGAGTAGCCCTTCCGAGCAGTTCTTC.

This rearrangement joins TRBV20-1 to TRBJ2-1; no clear D gene. The CDR3 is made up of 11 amino acids. Per the germline V gene, CDR1 is DFQATT and CDR2 is SNEGSKA (reference sequence). The V end was cut by 6 bases, the J end by 5 bases, with 8 bases between. The CDR3 coding sequence is TGCAGTGCGATAAAGGACAATGAGCAGTTCTTC. It specifies CSAIKDNEQFF.

The chain uses TRBV4-1 and TRBJ1-6; 11 positions match TRBD1. V lost 5 bases, J lost 7 bases, and 7 bases stayed unmatched. The CDR3 totals 16 residues. Germline CDR1 MGHRA, CDR2 YSYEKL. The CDR3, as DNA: TGCGCCAGCAGCAAAACCGGGACAGGGGGGAATTCACCCCTCCACTTT. This encodes CASSKTGTGGNSPLHF.

The sample holds a few counts of this clonotype. This rearrangement joins TRBV20-1 to TRBJ1-5, with D hard to call. V lost 2 bases, J lost 4 bases, and 9 bases lay in between. The germline V gene has CDR1 DFQATT and CDR2 SNEGSKA (reference sequence). There are 13 residues in the CDR3. The CDR3: CSARSAVNQPQHF. For the CDR3, the DNA is TGCAGTGCTAGATCGGCAGTTAATCAGCCCCAGCATTTT.

The chain has TRBV4-3 and TRBJ1-4; D perhaps matches TRBD1 (6 bases). Trimming cost V 3 bases and J 7 bases, with 15 bases left between them. Germline lookup yields CDR1 LGHNA and CDR2 YSLEER. The CDR3 contains 15 residues. DNA of the CDR3: TGCGCCAGCAGCCAGGGGGTACAGGGCCTTGAAAAACTGTTTTTT. This sequence encodes CASSQGVQGLEKLFF.

This clonotype was counted a few times. This sequence joins TRBV6-4 and TRBJ2-1; TRBD2 aligns across 9 bases. Germline trimming cut 6 bases from V and 5 bases from J; bases unmatched to any gene: 5. Germline values: CDR1 MRHNA, CDR2 SNTAGT. The CDR3 totals 14 residues. CDR3 loop: CASRVLAGDNEQFF. DNA for the CDR3: TGTGCCAGCAGAGTCTTAGCGGGGGACAATGAGCAGTTCTTC.

The chain employs TRBV6-6 and TRBJ2-5; no clear D gene. The CDR3 spans 11 residues. Per germline, CDR1 MNHNY and CDR2 SVGAGI (reference sequence). The V and J ends lost 9 bases and 7 bases respectively, with 12 bases between them. CDR3 sequence reads: CARLLLRTQYF. The CDR3 nucleotides are TGTGCCAGACTCCTCCTCCGGACCCAGTACTTC.

This clonotype was recorded a few times. The chain recombines TRBV3-1 with TRBJ2-4; 12 nucleotides agree with TRBD2. Germline V gene lookup returns CDR1 LGHDT and CDR2 YNNKEL (reference sequence). V was clipped by 0 bases and J by 0 bases; unmatched bases: 6. CDR3 length: 19 residues. The CDR3 coding sequence is TGTGCCAGCAGCCAAGAATCTAGCGGGAGGGCCGAAGCCAAAAACATTCAGTACTTC. It yields the protein CASSQESSGRAEAKNIQYF.

The chain is built from TRBV29-1 and TRBJ2-1, with TRBD2 as a possible D gene (5 bases). The V gene lost 8 bases and the J gene lost 4 bases, with 12 bases spanning the gap. Looked up from germline, CDR1 is SQVTM and CDR2 is ANQGSEA. The CDR3 runs 12 residues. This chain's CDR3 is CSLSGIYNEQFF. In DNA form, the CDR3 reads TGCAGCCTCAGCGGAATTTACAATGAGCAGTTCTTC.

This clonotype showed up just a few times. The rearrangement joins TRBV27 to TRBJ1-6; a possible D gene is TRBD1 (6 bases). The germline V gene encodes CDR1 MNHEY and CDR2 SMNVEV (reference sequence). Trimming pared 3 bases from V and 7 bases from J, leaving 10 bases between. CDR3 length equals 14 residues. In DNA, the CDR3 is TGTGCCAGCAGTTTGAAGGGGGGCAATTCACCCCTCCACTTT. Its protein is CASSLKGGNSPLHF.

The chain is built from TRBV5-4 and TRBJ1-2, with D perhaps matching TRBD1 (6 bases). The CDR3 runs to 14 residues. Between the trimmed V and J ends, which lost 2 bases and 0 bases, there was a span of 8 bases. CDR1 and CDR2 from the germline V gene are SGHNT and YYREEE (reference sequence). The CDR3 DNA is TGTGCCAGCAGCTTTGGACAGACTAACTATGGCTACACCTTC. Its translation: CASSFGQTNYGYTF. The full variable domain, completed using reference TRBV5-4 and TRBJ1-2, is ETGVTQSPTHLIKTRGQQVTLRCSSQSGHNTVSWYQQALGQGPQFIFQYYREEENGRGNFPPRFSGLQFPNYSSELNVNALELDDSALYLCASSFGQTNYGYTFGSGTRLTVV.

This clonotype was counted many times. This CDR3 is CSVRDMDSNQPQHF. The CDR3 bases are TGCAGCGTACGGGACATGGATAGCAATCAGCCCCAGCATTTT. V usage is TRBV29-1 and J usage is TRBJ1-5; D possibly corresponds to TRBD1 (6 bases). Germline V gene data show CDR1 as SQVTM and CDR2 as ANQGSEA. The germline V and J ends were trimmed by 6 bases and 0 bases, with 12 bases remaining between them. The CDR3 runs 14 residues.

A few counts support this clonotype. The chain combines TRBV6-6 with TRBJ2-1; 7 bases are shared with TRBD2. The V segment lost 6 bases and the J segment 6 bases; nucleotides outside the gene matches: 14. This CDR3 is built from 16 residues. Germline V gene data show CDR1 as MNHNY and CDR2 as SVGAGI (reference sequence). CDR3 loop: CASSTRMGEGPNEQFF. The CDR3 DNA reads TGTGCCAGCAGCACCCGGATGGGGGAGGGCCCCAATGAGCAGTTCTTC.

This clonotype has more than one count but fewer than ten. V usage is TRBV6-5 and J usage is TRBJ1-3; D not resolved. V lost 6 bases and J lost 7, with 16 bases in between. CDR3 size: 14 residues. The germline V gene encodes CDR1 MNHEY and CDR2 SVGAGI. The CDR3 region is CASSLRWLPNTIYF. The CDR3 nucleotides read TGTGCCAGCAGCTTAAGATGGTTGCCGAACACCATATATTTT.

The V gene is TRBV12-3 or TRBV12-4, the J gene TRBJ2-7; D may be TRBD2 (6 bases). CDR3 length: 14 residues. The V gene lost 7 bases and the J gene lost 0 bases, with 13 bases spanning the gap. CDR3 protein: CASTASVSSYEQYF. The CDR3 nucleotides read TGTGCCAGCACCGCTAGCGTTAGCTCCTACGAGCAGTACTTC.

This clonotype was seen a few times. CDR3 amino acids: CASSQGTGTSGRNEQFF. The CDR3 bases are TGTGCCAGCAGCCAAGGGACGGGGACTAGCGGGAGAAATGAGCAGTTCTTC. The chain is built from TRBV4-2 and TRBJ2-1; 14 bases line up with TRBD2. V was clipped by 1 base and J by 7 bases; unmatched bases: 6. This CDR3 is 17 amino acids long. From germline, CDR1 is LGHNA and CDR2 YNFKEQ.

The V call is TRBV19, the J call TRBJ2-1; D unclear. V was clipped by 3 bases and J by 6 bases, with 9 bases between them. Germline lookup yields CDR1 LNHDA and CDR2 SQIVND (reference sequence). The CDR3 runs 13 residues. In nucleotides, the CDR3 is TGTGCCAGTAGTATCTTCCGCGGCAATGAGCAGTTCTTC. It codes for CASSIFRGNEQFF.

The genes are TRBV5-1 and TRBJ2-5; 10 bases match TRBD2. The germline V gene encodes CDR1 SGHRS and CDR2 YFSETQ. V was clipped by 4 bases and J by 4 bases; unmatched bases: 7. The CDR3 totals 15 residues. As DNA, the CDR3 is TGCGCCAGCAGCCCCGGTGTAGCGGGAGGAGAGACCCAGTACTTC. It yields the protein CASSPGVAGGETQYF.

This chain connects TRBV24-1 to TRBJ2-2; possible D gene TRBD1, 6 bases. The V and J ends lost 4 bases and 3 bases respectively, with 14 bases between them. This CDR3 region has 16 residues. CDR1 and CDR2 (germline): KGHDR, SFDVKD. The CDR3 DNA reads TGTGCCACCAGTGACAGCCTACAGGGAGACACCGGGGAGCTGTTTTTT. Translation: CATSDSLQGDTGELFF.

There are a few counts of this clonotype. The chain combines TRBV5-1 with TRBJ2-7; maybe TRBD1 (6 bases). V was shortened by 0 bases and J by 3 bases, with 13 bases between the two germline ends. The CDR3 has 15 amino acids. Germline V gene data show CDR1 as SGHRS and CDR2 as YFSETQ. The CDR3 sequence is CASSLVQGSYYEQYF. CDR3 coding DNA: TGCGCCAGCAGCTTGGTACAGGGTTCCTACTACGAGCAGTACTTC.

The J gene is TRBJ2-7, the V gene TRBV20-1; 9 bases are a match to TRBD2. V lost 6 bases to trimming and J lost 2 bases; unmatched junction nucleotides: 14. Germline V gene lookup returns CDR1 DFQATT and CDR2 SNEGSKA (reference sequence). The CDR3 covers 16 residues. CDR3 nucleotide sequence: TGCAGTGCGCCCGGAGGGGCGGGGGGGCCTACCTACGAGCAGTACTTC. This gives the protein CSAPGGAGGPTYEQYF.

The V gene is TRBV5-1, the J gene TRBJ2-7, with D hard to call. V was shortened by 0 bases and J by 3 bases, with 10 bases between the two germline ends. The V gene's germline CDR1 is SGHRS and CDR2 YFSETQ. The CDR3 consists of 14 residues. The CDR3 region is CASSLAPGIYEQYF. As DNA, the CDR3 is TGCGCCAGCAGCTTGGCCCCTGGGATCTACGAGCAGTACTTC.

The rearrangement links TRBV10-3 to TRBJ2-5; D is possibly TRBD1 or TRBD2 (5 bases each). Looked up from germline, CDR1 is ENHRY and CDR2 is SYGVKD. Trimming left V 6 bases short and J 5 bases short, with 16 bases between. The CDR3 consists of 14 residues. The CDR3 DNA sequence: TGTGCCATCAGAGGGACGCCGAGCTCGGAGACCCAGTACTTC. The encoded protein is CAIRGTPSSETQYF.